This TCR beta chain came from a study of T cell responses to AZD1222 COVID-19 vaccine. Study-wide points: Receipt of two AZD1222 doses was followed by a rise in Spike-specific TCR breadth and depth.

On this clone itself: What it binds is unknown.

V was trimmed by 3 bases and J by 8 bases, leaving 10 bases between them. In germline, CDR1 is KGHSH, CDR2 LQKENI. The length of the CDR3 is 13 residues. Assay: immunoSEQ multiplex PCR; the TCRdb copy retains only in-frame clones and omits some. The sample has about 110,000 clones, 86% seen once. The genes are TRBV18 and TRBJ1-4; no clear D. The sequences come from peripheral blood, collected on day 0 of AZD1222 vaccination. The clonotype was recovered from an adult in good health. CDR3 protein: CASSPSGTEKLFF. Here the CDR3 DNA reads TGTGCCAGCTCACCTTCGGGTACCGAAAAACTGTTTTTT.